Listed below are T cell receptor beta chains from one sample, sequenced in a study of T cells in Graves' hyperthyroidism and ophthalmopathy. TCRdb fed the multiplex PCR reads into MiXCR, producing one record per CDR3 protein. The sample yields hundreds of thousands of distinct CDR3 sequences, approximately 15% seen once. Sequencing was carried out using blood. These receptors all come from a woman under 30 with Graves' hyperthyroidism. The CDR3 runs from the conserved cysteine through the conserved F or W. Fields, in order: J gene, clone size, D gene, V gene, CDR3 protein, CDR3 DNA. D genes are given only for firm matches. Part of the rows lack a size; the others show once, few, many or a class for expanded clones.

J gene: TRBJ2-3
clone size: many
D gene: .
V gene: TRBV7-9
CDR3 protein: CASSPPPPGRTDTQYF
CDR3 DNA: TGTGCCAGCAGCCCCCCCCCTCCCGGGCGCACAGATACGCAGTATTTT

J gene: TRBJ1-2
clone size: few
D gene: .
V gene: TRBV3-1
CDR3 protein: CASSQYAGEGGYTF
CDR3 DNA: TGTGCCAGCAGCCAATATGCGGGCGAAGGGGGCTACACCTTC

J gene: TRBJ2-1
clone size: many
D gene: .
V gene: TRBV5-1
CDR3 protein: CASSLGGGPPYNEQFF
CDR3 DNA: TGCGCCAGCAGCTTGGGGGGTGGGCCACCCTACAATGAGCAGTTCTTC

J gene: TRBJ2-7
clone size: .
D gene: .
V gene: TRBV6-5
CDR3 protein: CASSYSPVRSSYEQYF
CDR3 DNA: TGTGCCAGCAGTTACTCCCCAGTGAGGAGCTCCTACGAGCAGTACTTC

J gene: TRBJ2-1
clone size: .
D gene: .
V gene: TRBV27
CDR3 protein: CASSFGDPTFYEQFF
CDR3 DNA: TGTGCCAGCAGTTTTGGTGACCCTACCTTCTACGAGCAGTTCTTC

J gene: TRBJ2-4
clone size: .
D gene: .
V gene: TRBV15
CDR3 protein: CATSRDGAKNIQYF
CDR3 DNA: TGTGCCACCAGCAGAGACGGAGCCAAAAACATTCAGTACTTC

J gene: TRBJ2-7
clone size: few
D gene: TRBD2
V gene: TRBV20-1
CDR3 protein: CSARLAGVDEQYF
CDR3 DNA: TGCAGTGCTAGACTAGCGGGAGTAGACGAGCAGTACTTC

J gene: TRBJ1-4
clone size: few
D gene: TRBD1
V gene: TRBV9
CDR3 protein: CASSPPGQGFEKLFF
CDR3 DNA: TGTGCCAGCAGCCCGCCGGGACAGGGTTTTGAAAAACTGTTTTTT

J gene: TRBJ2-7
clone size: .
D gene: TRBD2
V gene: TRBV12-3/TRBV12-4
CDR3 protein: CASSLSSGEGGSYEQHF
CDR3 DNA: TGTGCCAGCAGTCTGTCTAGCGGGGAGGGTGGCTCCTACGAGCAGCACTTC

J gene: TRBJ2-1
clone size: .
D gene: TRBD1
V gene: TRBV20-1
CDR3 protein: CSAVPTGDWNEQFF
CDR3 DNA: TGCAGTGCTGTTCCGACAGGGGATTGGAATGAGCAGTTCTTC

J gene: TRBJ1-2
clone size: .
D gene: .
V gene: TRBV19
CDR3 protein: CASSMTAAYGYTF
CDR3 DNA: TGTGCCAGTAGTATGACGGCAGCCTATGGCTACACCTTC

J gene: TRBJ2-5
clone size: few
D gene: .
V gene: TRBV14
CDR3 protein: CASSQYRAETQYF
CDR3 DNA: TGTGCCAGCAGCCAATACAGGGCTGAGACCCAGTACTTC

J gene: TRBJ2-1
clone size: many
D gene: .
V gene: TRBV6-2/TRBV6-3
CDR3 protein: CASSKKIGDWPYNEQFF
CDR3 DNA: TGTGCCAGCAGCAAGAAAATTGGGGACTGGCCCTACAATGAGCAGTTCTTC

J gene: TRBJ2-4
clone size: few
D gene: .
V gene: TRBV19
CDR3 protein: CASSIQGAKNIQYF
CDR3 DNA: TGTGCCAGTAGTATTCAGGGGGCCAAAAACATTCAGTACTTC

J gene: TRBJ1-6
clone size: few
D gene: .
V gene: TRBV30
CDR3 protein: CAWSGDRTSSYNSPLHF
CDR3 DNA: TGTGCCTGGAGCGGTGACAGGACCAGCTCCTATAATTCACCCCTCCACTTT

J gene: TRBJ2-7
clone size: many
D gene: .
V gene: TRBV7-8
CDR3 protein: CASSLTGDHYEQYF
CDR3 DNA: TGTGCCAGCAGCCTGACCGGCGACCACTACGAGCAGTACTTC

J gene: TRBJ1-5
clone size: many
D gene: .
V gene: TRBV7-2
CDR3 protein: CASSPWTVSPYQPQHF
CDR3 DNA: TGTGCCAGCAGCCCCTGGACGGTGTCCCCTTATCAGCCCCAGCATTTT

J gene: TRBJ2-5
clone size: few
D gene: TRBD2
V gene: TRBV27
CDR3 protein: CASSPIGLGRQETQYF
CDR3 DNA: TGTGCCAGCAGTCCCATCGGACTAGGACGTCAAGAGACCCAGTACTTC

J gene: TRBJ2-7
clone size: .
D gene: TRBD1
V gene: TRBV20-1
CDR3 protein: CSAERRTGGTTYEQYF
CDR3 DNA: TGCAGTGCCGAACGACGGACAGGGGGAACTACCTACGAGCAGTACTTC

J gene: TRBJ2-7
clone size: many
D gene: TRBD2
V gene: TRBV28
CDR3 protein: CASSIPGTSGRGSYEQYF
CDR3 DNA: TGTGCCAGCAGTATCCCCGGGACTAGCGGGAGAGGATCCTACGAGCAGTACTTC

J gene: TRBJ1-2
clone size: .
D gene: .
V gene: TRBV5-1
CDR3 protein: CASRLIRTASNYGYTF
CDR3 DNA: TGCGCCAGCCGGTTAATTCGGACAGCCTCGAACTATGGCTACACCTTC

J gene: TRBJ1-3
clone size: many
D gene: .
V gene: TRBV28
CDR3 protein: CASSPGLLSGNTIYF
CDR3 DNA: TGTGCCAGCAGCCCGGGACTGCTCTCTGGAAACACCATATATTTT

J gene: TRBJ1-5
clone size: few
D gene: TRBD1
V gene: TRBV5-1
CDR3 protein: CASSLKRGQIWDQPQHF
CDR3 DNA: TGCGCCAGCAGCTTGAAGAGGGGGCAGATTTGGGATCAGCCCCAGCATTTT

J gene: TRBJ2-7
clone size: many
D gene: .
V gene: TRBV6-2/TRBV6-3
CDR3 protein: CASSYRGQTSYEQYF
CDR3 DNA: TGTGCCAGCAGTTACCGGGGACAAACTTCCTACGAGCAGTACTTC

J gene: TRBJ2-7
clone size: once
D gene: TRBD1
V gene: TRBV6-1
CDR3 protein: CASSADRGPYEQYF
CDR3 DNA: TGTGCCAGCAGTGCGGACAGGGGCCCCTACGAGCAGTACTTC

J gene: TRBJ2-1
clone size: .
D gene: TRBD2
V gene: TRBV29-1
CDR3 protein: CSVETFGREWGNEQLF
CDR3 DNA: TGCAGCGTTGAAACGTTTGGGAGGGAGTGGGGGAATGAGCAGCTCTTC

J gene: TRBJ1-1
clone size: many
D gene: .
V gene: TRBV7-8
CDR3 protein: CASSSPTVNTEAFF
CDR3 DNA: TGTGCCAGCAGCTCCCCTACCGTGAACACTGAAGCTTTCTTT

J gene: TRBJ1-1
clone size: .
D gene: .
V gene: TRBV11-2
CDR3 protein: CASSLDRTRGRLMGPEAFF
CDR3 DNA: TGTGCCAGCAGCTTAGACCGAACCCGGGGAAGACTCATGGGTCCTGAAGCTTTCTTT

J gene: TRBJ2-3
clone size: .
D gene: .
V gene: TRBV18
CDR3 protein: CASSPNDVGPTSTDTQYF
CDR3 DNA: TGTGCCAGCTCACCAAACGACGTGGGGCCTACTAGCACAGATACGCAGTATTTT

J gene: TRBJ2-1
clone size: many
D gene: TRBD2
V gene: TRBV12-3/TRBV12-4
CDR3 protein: CASSSLTSGSNEQFF
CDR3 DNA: TGTGCCAGCAGTTCCCTGACTAGCGGGAGCAATGAGCAGTTCTTC

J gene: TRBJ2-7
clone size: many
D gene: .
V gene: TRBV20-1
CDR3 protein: CSARDRQNSYEQYF
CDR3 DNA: TGCAGTGCTAGAGACAGACAGAACTCCTACGAGCAGTACTTC

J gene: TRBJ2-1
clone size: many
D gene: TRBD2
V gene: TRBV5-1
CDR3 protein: CASRLAGGNEQFF
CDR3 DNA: TGCGCCAGCAGACTAGCGGGAGGCAATGAGCAGTTCTTC

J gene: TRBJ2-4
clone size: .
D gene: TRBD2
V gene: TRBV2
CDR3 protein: CASRTGLAEGGKNIQYF
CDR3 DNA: TGTGCCAGCAGAACGGGACTAGCGGAAGGAGGCAAAAACATTCAGTACTTC

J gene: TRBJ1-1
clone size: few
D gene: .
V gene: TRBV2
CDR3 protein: CASSPRGFAEAFF
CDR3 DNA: TGTGCCAGCAGCCCCCGGGGGTTCGCTGAAGCTTTCTTT

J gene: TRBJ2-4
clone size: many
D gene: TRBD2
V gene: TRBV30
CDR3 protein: CALAGLAELAKNIQYF
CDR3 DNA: TGTGCCCTGGCCGGACTAGCGGAACTAGCCAAAAACATTCAGTACTTC

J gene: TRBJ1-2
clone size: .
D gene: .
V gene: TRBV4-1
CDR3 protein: CASSLGGGPGYTF
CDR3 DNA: TGCGCCAGCAGCCTAGGGGGGGGGCCGGGCTACACCTTC